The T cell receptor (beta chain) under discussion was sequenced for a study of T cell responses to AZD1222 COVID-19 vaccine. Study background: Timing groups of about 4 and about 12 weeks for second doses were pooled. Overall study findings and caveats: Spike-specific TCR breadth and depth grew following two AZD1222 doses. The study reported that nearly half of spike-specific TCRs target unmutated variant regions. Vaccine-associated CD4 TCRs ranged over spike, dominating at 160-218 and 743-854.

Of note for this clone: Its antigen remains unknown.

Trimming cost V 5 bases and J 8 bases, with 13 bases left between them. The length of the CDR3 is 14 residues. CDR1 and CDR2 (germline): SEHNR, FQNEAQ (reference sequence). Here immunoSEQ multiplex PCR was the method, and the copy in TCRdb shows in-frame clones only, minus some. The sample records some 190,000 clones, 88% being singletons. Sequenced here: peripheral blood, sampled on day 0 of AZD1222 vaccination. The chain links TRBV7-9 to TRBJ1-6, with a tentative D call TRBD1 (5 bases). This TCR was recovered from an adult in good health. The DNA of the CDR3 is TGTGCCAGCAGCCGAGGGGAGCCAGATTCACCCCTCCACTTT. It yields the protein CASSRGEPDSPLHF. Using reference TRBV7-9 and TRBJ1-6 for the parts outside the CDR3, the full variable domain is DTGVSQNPRHKITKRGQNVTFRCDPISEHNRLYWYRQTLGQGPEFLTYFQNEAQLEKSRLLSDRFSAERPKGSFSTLEIQRTEQGDSAMYLCASSRGEPDSPLHFGNGTRLTVT.